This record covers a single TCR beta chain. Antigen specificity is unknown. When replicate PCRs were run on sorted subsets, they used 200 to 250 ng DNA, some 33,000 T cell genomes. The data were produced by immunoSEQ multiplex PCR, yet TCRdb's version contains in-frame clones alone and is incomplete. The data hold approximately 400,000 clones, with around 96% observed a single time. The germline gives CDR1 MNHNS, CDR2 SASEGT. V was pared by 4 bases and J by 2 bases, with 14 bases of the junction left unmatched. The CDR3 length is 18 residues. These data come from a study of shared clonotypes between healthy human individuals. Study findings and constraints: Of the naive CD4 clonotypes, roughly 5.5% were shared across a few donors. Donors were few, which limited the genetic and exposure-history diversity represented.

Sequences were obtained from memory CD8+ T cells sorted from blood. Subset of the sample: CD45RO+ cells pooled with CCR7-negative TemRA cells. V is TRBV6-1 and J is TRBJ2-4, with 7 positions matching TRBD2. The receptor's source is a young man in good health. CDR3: CASSASPGGGRSKNIQYF. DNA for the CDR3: TGTGCCAGCAGTGCCAGTCCGGGGGGTGGTCGATCCAAAAACATTCAGTACTTC.